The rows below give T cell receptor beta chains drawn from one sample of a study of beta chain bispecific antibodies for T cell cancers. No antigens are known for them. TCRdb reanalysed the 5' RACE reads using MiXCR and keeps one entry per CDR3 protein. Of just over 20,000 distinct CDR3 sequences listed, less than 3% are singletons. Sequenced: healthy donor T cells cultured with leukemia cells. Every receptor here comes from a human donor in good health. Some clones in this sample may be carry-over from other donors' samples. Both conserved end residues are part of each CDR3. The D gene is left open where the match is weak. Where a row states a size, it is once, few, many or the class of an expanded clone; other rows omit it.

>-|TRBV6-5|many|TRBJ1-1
CASTEAGVTEAFF
TGTGCCAGCACCGAAGCAGGGGTCACTGAAGCTTTCTTT
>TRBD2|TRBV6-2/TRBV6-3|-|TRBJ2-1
CASLGTSGVSSYNEQFF
TGTGCCAGCCTGGGGACTAGCGGGGTAAGCTCCTACAATGAGCAGTTCTTC
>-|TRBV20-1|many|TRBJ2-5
CSAIQQETQYF
TGCAGTGCTATCCAACAAGAGACCCAGTACTTC
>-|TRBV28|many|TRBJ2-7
CASTFWGDGDEQYF
TGTGCCAGCACTTTCTGGGGGGATGGAGACGAGCAGTACTTC
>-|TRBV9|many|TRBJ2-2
CASSLANTGELFF
TGTGCCAGCAGCTTGGCGAACACCGGGGAGCTGTTTTTT
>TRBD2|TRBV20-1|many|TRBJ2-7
CSATRGLAGTTEQYF
TGCAGTGCTACCCGTGGACTAGCGGGGACCACCGAGCAGTACTTC
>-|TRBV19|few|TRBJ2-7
CASSIIPGNEQYF
TGTGCCAGTAGTATAATTCCAGGGAACGAGCAGTACTTC
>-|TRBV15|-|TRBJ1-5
CATSRDFQPQHF
TGTGCCACCAGCAGAGACTTTCAGCCCCAGCATTTT
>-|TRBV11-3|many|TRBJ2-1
CASSLDYRGEQFF
TGTGCCAGCAGCTTAGATTATAGGGGTGAGCAGTTCTTC
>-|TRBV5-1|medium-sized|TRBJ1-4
CASSVGTATNEKLFF
TGCGCCAGCAGCGTGGGGACGGCAACTAATGAAAAACTGTTTTTT
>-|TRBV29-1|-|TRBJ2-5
CSVGPLVETQYF
TGCAGCGTTGGGCCTTTGGTCGAGACCCAGTACTTC
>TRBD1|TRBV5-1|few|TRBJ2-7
CASSLGVGQAQDEQYF
TGCGCCAGCAGCTTGGGAGTGGGACAGGCACAGGACGAGCAGTACTTC
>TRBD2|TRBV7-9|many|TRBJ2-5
CASSLGLAGEPAQETQYF
TGTGCCAGCAGCTTAGGGCTAGCGGGGGAACCGGCGCAAGAGACCCAGTACTTC
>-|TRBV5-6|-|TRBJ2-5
CASSLNSGQETQYF
TGTGCCAGCAGCTTGAATAGTGGACAAGAGACCCAGTACTTC
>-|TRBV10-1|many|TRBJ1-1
CASSESRATEAFF
TGCGCCAGCAGTGAGTCCAGGGCCACTGAAGCTTTCTTT
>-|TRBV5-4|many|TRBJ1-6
CASTRGGSYNSPLHF
TGTGCCAGCACCCGAGGGGGGTCCTATAATTCACCCCTCCACTTT
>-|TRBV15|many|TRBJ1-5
CATSTRRQVDHQHF
TGTGCCACCAGCACCCGACGACAGGTCGACCACCAGCATTTT
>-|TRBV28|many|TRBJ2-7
CATNRQSYEQYF
TGTGCGACAAACCGACAGTCCTACGAGCAGTACTTC
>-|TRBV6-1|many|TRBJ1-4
CASSDTGSNEKLFF
TGTGCCAGCAGCGACACGGGGAGTAATGAAAAACTGTTTTTT
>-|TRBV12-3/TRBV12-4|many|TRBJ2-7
CASSPGWFSSYEQYF
TGTGCCAGCTCCCCTGGGTGGTTTAGCTCCTACGAGCAGTACTTC
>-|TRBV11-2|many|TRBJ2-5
CASSLDWAHIQETQYF
TGTGCCAGCAGCTTAGATTGGGCCCACATCCAAGAGACCCAGTACTTC
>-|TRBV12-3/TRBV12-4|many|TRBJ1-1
CASSSGYTEAFF
TGTGCCAGCAGTTCAGGGTACACTGAAGCTTTCTTT
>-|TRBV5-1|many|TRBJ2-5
CASSRGGQRQETQYF
TGCGCCAGCTCCAGGGGGGGGCAACGCCAAGAGACCCAGTACTTC
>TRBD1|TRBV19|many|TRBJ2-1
CASNEDRGLYNEQFF
TGTGCCAGTAACGAAGACAGGGGCCTATACAATGAGCAGTTCTTC
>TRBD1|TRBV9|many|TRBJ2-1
CASSGSGTGEFQVMNEQFF
TGTGCCAGCAGCGGCTCCGGGACAGGGGAGTTCCAAGTTATGAATGAGCAGTTCTTC
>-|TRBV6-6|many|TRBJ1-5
CASRPRGPGNQPQHF
TGTGCCAGCAGACCTAGGGGTCCGGGCAATCAGCCCCAGCATTTT
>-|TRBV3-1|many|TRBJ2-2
CASSQEKRLAYTGELFF
TGTGCCAGCAGCCAAGAGAAAAGGCTAGCGTACACCGGGGAGCTGTTTTTT
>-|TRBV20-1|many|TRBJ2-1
CSARSYNEQFF
TGCAGTGCTAGGAGTTACAATGAGCAGTTCTTC
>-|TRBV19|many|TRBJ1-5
CASSIDRDIGYQPQHF
TGTGCCAGTAGTATAGACCGGGACATAGGTTATCAGCCCCAGCATTTT
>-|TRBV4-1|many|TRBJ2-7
CASSQEPPDSFYEQYF
TGCGCCAGCAGCCAAGAACCTCCCGACAGTTTCTACGAGCAGTACTTC
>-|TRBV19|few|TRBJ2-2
CASSIRGGTGELFF
TGTGCCAGTAGTATTCGTGGGGGCACCGGGGAGCTGTTTTTT
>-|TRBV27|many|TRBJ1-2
CASSDGTLGYTF
TGTGCCAGCAGCGACGGGACACTTGGCTACACCTTC
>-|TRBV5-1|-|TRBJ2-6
CASSLADPVGGANVLTF
TGCGCCAGCAGCTTGGCCGACCCAGTGGGTGGGGCCAACGTCCTGACTTTC
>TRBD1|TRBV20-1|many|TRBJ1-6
CSADTGQGNSPLHF
TGCAGTGCTGATACGGGACAGGGCAATTCACCCCTCCACTTT
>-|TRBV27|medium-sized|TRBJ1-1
CASSLSGSGTEAFF
TGTGCCAGCAGTTTATCAGGATCTGGAACTGAAGCTTTCTTT
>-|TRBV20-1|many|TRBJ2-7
CSAHRPDSYEQYF
TGCAGTGCCCACCGCCCGGACTCCTACGAGCAGTACTTC
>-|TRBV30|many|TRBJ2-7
CAWSQQTYEQYF
TGTGCCTGGAGTCAACAGACCTACGAGCAGTACTTC
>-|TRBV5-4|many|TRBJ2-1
CASSRRDDSYNEQFF
TGTGCCAGCAGCCGCCGGGACGACTCCTACAATGAGCAGTTCTTC
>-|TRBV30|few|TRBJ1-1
CAWGSISTEAFF
TGTGCCTGGGGTTCAATTTCCACTGAAGCTTTCTTT
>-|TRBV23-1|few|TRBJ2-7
CASSPNITRGGLSYEQYF
TGCGCCAGCAGTCCGAATATAACCAGGGGAGGACTTTCGTACGAGCAGTACTTC
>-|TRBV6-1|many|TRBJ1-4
CASSETRSTNEKLFF
TGTGCCAGCAGTGAGACCCGATCAACTAATGAAAAACTGTTTTTT
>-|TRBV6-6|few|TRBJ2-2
CASTHLGPPANTGELFF
TGTGCCAGCACCCACCTAGGGCCCCCAGCAAACACCGGGGAGCTGTTTTTT
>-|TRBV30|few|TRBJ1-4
CAWTPRGGRANEKLFF
TGTGCCTGGACCCCCCGGGGGGGGCGGGCTAATGAAAAACTGTTTTTT
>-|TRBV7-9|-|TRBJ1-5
CASSLWTGEGNQPQHF
TGTGCCAGCAGCTTATGGACTGGGGAGGGCAATCAGCCCCAGCATTTT
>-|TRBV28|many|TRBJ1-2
CASAPYVLYGYTF
TGTGCCAGCGCTCCTTACGTCCTCTATGGCTACACCTTC
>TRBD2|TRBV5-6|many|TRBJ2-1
CASSQTPGLAGKIYNEQFF
TGTGCCAGCAGCCAAACCCCGGGACTAGCGGGGAAGATATACAATGAGCAGTTCTTC
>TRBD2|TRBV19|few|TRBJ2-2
CASSSRGGLGGELFF
TGTGCCAGCTCTTCGCGGGGGGGCCTCGGCGGGGAGCTGTTTTTT
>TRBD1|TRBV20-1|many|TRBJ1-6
CSAREAGGPHLF
TGCAGTGCTAGAGAGGCAGGGGGCCCCCACCTCTTT
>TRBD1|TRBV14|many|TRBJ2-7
CASSQTGTGAEQYF
TGTGCCAGCAGCCAAACCGGGACAGGGGCCGAGCAGTACTTC
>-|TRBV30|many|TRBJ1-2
CAWSWSSDYTF
TGTGCCTGGAGTTGGTCCTCGGACTACACCTTC
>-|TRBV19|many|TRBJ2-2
CASSAGPAGELFF
TGTGCCAGTAGTGCGGGACCGGCCGGGGAGCTGTTTTTT
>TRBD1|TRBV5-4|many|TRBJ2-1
CASSYNPGQGANEQFF
TGTGCCAGCAGCTATAATCCGGGACAGGGGGCGAATGAGCAGTTCTTC
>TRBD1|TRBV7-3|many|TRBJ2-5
CASSSPGTGVETQYF
TGTGCCAGCAGCTCCCCCGGGACAGGGGTAGAGACCCAGTACTTC